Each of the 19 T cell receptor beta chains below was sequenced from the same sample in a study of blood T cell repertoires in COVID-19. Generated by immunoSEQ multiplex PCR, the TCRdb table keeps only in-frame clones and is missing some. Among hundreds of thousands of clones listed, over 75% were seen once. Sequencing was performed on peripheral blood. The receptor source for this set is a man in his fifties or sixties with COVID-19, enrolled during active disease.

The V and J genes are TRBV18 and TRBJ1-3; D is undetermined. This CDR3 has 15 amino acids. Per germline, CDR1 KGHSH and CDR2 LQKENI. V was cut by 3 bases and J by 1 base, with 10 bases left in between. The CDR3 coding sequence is TGTGCCAGCTCACCGCGTGCAAGATCTGGAAACACCATATATTTT. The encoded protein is CASSPRARSGNTIYF.

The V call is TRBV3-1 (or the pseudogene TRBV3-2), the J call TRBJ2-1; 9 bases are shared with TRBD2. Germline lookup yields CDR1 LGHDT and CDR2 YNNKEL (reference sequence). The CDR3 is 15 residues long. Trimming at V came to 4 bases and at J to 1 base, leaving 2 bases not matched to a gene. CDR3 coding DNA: TGTGCCAGCAGCCCGACTAGCGGTTCCTACAATGAGCAGTTCTTC. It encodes CASSPTSGSYNEQFF.

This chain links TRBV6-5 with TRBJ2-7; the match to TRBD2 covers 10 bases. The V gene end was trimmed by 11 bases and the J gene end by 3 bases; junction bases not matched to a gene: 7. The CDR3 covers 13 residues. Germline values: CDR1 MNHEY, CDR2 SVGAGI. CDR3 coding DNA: TGTGCCGCCCAGCGGGGGGGGGTCTACGAGCAGTACTTC. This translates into CAAQRGGVYEQYF.

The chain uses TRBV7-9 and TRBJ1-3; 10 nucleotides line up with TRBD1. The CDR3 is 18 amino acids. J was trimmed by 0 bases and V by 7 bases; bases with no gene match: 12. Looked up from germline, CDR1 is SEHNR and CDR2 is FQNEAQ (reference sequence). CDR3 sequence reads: CASTSGTGALSSGNTIYF. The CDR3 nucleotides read TGTGCCAGCACCTCGGGGACAGGGGCGCTGAGCTCTGGAAACACCATATATTTT. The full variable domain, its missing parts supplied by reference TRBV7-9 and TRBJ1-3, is DTGVSQNPRHKITKRGQNVTFRCDPISEHNRLYWYRQTLGQGPEFLTYFQNEAQLEKSRLLSDRFSAERPKGSFSTLEIQRTEQGDSAMYLCASTSGTGALSSGNTIYFGEGSWLTVV.

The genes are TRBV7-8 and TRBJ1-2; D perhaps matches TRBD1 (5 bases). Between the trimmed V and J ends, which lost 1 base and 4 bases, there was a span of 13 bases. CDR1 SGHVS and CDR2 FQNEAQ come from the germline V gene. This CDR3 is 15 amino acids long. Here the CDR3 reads CASSLDAGPIYGYTF. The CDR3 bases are TGTGCCAGCAGCTTAGATGCGGGGCCGATCTATGGCTACACCTTC.

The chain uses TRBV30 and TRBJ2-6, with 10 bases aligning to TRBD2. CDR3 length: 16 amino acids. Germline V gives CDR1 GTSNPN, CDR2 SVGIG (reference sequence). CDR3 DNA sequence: TGTGCTTTCGAGGTAGCGGGGGGCTCAGGGGCCAACGTCCTGACTTTC. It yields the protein CAFEVAGGSGANVLTF.

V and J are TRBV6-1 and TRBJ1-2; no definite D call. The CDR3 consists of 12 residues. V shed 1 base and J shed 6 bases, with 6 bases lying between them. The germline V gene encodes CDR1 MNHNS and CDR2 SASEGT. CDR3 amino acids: CASSEVGDGYTF. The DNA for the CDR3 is TGTGCCAGCAGTGAAGTGGGAGATGGCTACACCTTC.

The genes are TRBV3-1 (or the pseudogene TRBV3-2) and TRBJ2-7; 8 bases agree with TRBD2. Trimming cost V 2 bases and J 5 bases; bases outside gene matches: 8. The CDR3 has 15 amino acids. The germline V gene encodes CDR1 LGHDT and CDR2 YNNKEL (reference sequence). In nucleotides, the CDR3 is TGTGCCAGCAGCCAAATCGGGACTAGTTCCCACGAGCAGTACTTC. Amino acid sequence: CASSQIGTSSHEQYF.

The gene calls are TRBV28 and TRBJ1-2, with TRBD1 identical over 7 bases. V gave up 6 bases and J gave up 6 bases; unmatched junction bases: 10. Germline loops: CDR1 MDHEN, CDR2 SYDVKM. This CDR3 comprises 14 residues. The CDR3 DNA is TGTGCCAGCAGCGGACAGGAGGGCGTAGATGGCTACACCTTC. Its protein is CASSGQEGVDGYTF.

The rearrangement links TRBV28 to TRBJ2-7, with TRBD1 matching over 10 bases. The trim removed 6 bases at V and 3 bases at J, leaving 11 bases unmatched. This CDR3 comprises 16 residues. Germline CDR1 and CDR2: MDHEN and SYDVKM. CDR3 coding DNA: TGTGCCAGCAGCCCTCTTCCGGGACAGGGGAGCTACGAGCAGTACTTC. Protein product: CASSPLPGQGSYEQYF.

As DNA, the CDR3 is TGTGCCAGCAGCTTAAGTGGGGGGTCGAACACCGGGGAGCTGTTTTTT. It codes for CASSLSGGSNTGELFF. This chain connects TRBV7-3 to TRBJ2-2; possible D gene TRBD2, 6 bases. The CDR3 loop spans 16 amino acids. CDR1 SGHTA and CDR2 FQGTGA come from the germline V gene. Trimming left V 1 base short and J 0 bases short, with 9 bases between.

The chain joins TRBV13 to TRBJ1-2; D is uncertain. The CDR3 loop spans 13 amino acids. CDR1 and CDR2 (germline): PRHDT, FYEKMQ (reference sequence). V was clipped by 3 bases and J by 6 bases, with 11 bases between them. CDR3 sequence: CASSFQSTDGYTF. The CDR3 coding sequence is TGTGCCAGCAGCTTCCAAAGTACGGATGGCTACACCTTC.

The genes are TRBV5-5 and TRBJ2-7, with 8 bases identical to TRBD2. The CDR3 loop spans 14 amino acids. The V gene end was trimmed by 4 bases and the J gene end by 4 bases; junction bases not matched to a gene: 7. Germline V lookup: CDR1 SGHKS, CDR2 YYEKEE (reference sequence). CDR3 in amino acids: CASSRNGLAYEQYF. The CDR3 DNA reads TGTGCCAGCAGCCGTAATGGACTAGCTTACGAGCAGTACTTC.

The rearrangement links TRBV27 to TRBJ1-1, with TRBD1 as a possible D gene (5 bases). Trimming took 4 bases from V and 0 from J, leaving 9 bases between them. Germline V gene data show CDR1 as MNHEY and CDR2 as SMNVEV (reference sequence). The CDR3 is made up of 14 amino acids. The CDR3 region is CASSSPGLNTEAFF. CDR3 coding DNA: TGTGCCAGCAGTTCTCCAGGGCTGAACACTGAAGCTTTCTTT.

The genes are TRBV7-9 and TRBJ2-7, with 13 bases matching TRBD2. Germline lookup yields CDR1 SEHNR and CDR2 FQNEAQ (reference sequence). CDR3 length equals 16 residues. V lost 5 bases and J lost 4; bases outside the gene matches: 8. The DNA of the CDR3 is TGTGCCAGCAGCACCCAGACTAGCGGGAGGTATTACGAGCAGTACTTC. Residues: CASSTQTSGRYYEQYF.

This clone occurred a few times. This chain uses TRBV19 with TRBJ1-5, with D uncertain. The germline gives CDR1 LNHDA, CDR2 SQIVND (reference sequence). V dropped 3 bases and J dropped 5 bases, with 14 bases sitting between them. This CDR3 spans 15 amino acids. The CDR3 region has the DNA TGTGCCAGTAGTATGCCGGGATTACAAGATCAGCCCCAGCATTTT. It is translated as CASSMPGLQDQPQHF.

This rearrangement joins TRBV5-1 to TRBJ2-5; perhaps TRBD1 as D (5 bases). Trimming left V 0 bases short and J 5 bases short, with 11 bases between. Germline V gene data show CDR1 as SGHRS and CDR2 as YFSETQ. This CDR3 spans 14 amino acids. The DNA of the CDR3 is TGCGCCAGCAGCTTGGGGCAGGGCAGGGAGACCCAGTACTTC. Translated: CASSLGQGRETQYF.

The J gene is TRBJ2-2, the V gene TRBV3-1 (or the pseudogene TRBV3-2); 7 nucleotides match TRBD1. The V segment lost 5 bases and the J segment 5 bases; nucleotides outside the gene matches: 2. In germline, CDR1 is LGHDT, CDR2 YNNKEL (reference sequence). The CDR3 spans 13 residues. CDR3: CASSLQGTGELFF. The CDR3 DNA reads TGTGCCAGCAGCTTACAGGGGACCGGGGAGCTGTTTTTT.

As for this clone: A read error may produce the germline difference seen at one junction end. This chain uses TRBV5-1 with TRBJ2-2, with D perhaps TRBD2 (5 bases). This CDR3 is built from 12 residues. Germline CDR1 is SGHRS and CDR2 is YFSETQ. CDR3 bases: TGCGCCAGCAGCCCCTGGACCGGGGAGCTGTTTTTC. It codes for CASSPWTGELFF.